Listed here are 17 T cell receptor beta chains from one sample, sequenced in a study of lymphopenia after photon versus proton radiotherapy. The repertoire was sequenced with immunoSEQ multiplex PCR; TCRdb's copy has only in-frame clones and lacks some. This sample yields around 160,000 clones, of which 80% to 90% are seen a single time; less than 6% belongs to the top ten. The material sequenced was peripheral blood, taken from a patient treated with photon-based radiotherapy. The origin of the receptors is a man in his forties or fifties with gastric cancer.

The rearrangement uses TRBV7-9 and TRBJ2-3; D is unclear. The germline CDR1 and CDR2 sequences are SEHNR and FQNEAQ (reference sequence). CDR3 length: 13 amino acids. V lost 5 bases and J 0 bases, leaving 6 bases between the germline ends. CDR3 sequence: CASSVGSTDTQYF. As DNA, the CDR3 is TGTGCCAGCAGCGTCGGAAGCACAGATACGCAGTATTTT.

V and J are TRBV29-1 and TRBJ2-1; 11 positions match TRBD2. The CDR3 length is 14 residues. Trimming took 3 bases from V and 6 from J; bases not matched to a gene: 4. Germline V gives CDR1 SQVTM, CDR2 ANQGSEA. The CDR3 DNA sequence: TGCAGCGTTGACCCTAGCGGGAGGAGCAATGAGCAGTTCTTC. Translation: CSVDPSGRSNEQFF.

The V call is TRBV9, the J call TRBJ2-1; D unresolved. V dropped 4 bases and J dropped 1 base, with 3 bases sitting between them. Per the germline V gene, CDR1 is SGDLS and CDR2 is YYNGEE. This CDR3 has 12 residues. Here the CDR3 reads CASSQSYNEQFF. The CDR3 region has the DNA TGTGCCAGCAGCCAATCCTACAATGAGCAGTTCTTC.

The DNA of the CDR3 is TGTGCCTGGACCCAAGGGGCTATAGGACGGTGGAACACTGAAGCTTTCTTT. Its translation: CAWTQGAIGRWNTEAFF. This chain joins TRBV30 and TRBJ1-1; TRBD1 might be the D (5 bases). The ends were cut back, 4 bases at V and 1 base at J, with 22 bases in the middle. This CDR3 region has 17 residues. Germline V lookup: CDR1 GTSNPN, CDR2 SVGIG (reference sequence).

This chain uses TRBV7-2 with TRBJ2-2, with D perhaps TRBD2 (5 bases). Trimming cost V 2 bases and J 0 bases, with 10 bases left between them. The CDR3 consists of 16 residues. Germline V gene data show CDR1 as SGHTA and CDR2 as FQGNSA. The chain's CDR3 is CASSLRGSTNTGELFF. The CDR3 region has the DNA TGTGCCAGCAGCTTACGAGGGAGCACGAACACCGGGGAGCTGTTTTTT. Full variable domain (missing parts from reference TRBV7-2 and TRBJ2-2): GAGVSQSPSNKVTEKGKDVELRCDPISGHTALYWYRQSLGQGLEFLIYFQGNSAPDKSGLPSDRFSAERTGGSVSTLTIQRTQQEDSAVYLCASSLRGSTNTGELFFGEGSRLTVL.

This clone was detected only a few times. This chain uses TRBV5-4 with TRBJ2-3; 11 bases map to TRBD2. V shed 3 bases and J 5 bases; nucleotides not matched to a gene: 8. This CDR3 contains 16 residues. Germline V lookup: CDR1 SGHNT, CDR2 YYREEE (reference sequence). This CDR3 is CASSWDSGRAGDTQYF. As DNA, the CDR3 is TGTGCCAGCAGCTGGGATAGCGGGAGGGCCGGAGATACGCAGTATTTT. The full variable domain, rest sourced from reference TRBV5-4 and TRBJ2-3, is ETGVTQSPTHLIKTRGQQVTLRCSSQSGHNTVSWYQQALGQGPQFIFQYYREEENGRGNFPPRFSGLQFPNYSSELNVNALELDDSALYLCASSWDSGRAGDTQYFGPGTRLTVL.

Comment on this clone: Additional DNA sequences in this sample encode the identical CDR3. V and J are TRBV5-4 and TRBJ2-3; D not resolved. V gave up 0 bases and J gave up 1 base, with 3 bases separating them. The length of the CDR3 is 13 residues. CDR1 SGHNT and CDR2 YYREEE come from the germline V gene (reference sequence). The CDR3 spells CASSLGGTDTQYF. In DNA form, the CDR3 reads TGTGCCAGCAGCTTGGGCGGCACAGATACGCAGTATTTT.

With respect to this clone: This sample includes further DNA sequences coding for the same CDR3. J is TRBJ2-7 and V is TRBV7-2; 7 positions match TRBD1. Germline loops: CDR1 SGHTA, CDR2 FQGNSA. The CDR3 totals 13 residues. J was trimmed by 4 bases and V by 2 bases; bases with no gene match: 2. The CDR3 reads CASSLRDSYEQYF. The CDR3 DNA follows: TGTGCCAGCAGCTTAAGGGACAGTTACGAGCAGTACTTC.

The chain employs TRBV6-5 and TRBJ2-3, with D perhaps TRBD2 (7 bases). The CDR3 length is 15 residues. V lost 5 bases, J lost 2 bases, and 14 bases lay in between. Germline values: CDR1 MNHEY, CDR2 SVGAGI. This CDR3 is CASSIKGGTTDTQYF. For the CDR3, the DNA is TGTGCCAGCAGTATCAAGGGGGGGACCACAGATACGCAGTATTTT.

The chain recombines TRBV9 with TRBJ2-3; no firm D call. Trimming cost V 0 bases and J 1 base, with 15 bases left between them. Per germline, CDR1 SGDLS and CDR2 YYNGEE. This CDR3 is built from 17 residues. The chain's CDR3 is CASSVVPKVTGTDTQYF. The CDR3 region has the DNA TGTGCCAGCAGCGTAGTGCCCAAGGTCACGGGCACAGATACGCAGTATTTT. The full variable domain, rest sourced from reference TRBV9 and TRBJ2-3, is DSGVTQTPKHLITATGQRVTLRCSPRSGDLSVYWYQQSLDQGLQFLIQYYNGEERAKGNILERFSAQQFPDLHSELNLSSLELGDSALYFCASSVVPKVTGTDTQYFGPGTRLTVL.

This clone came up once. The CDR3 loop reads CASSQEGFYTQYF. CDR3 sequence (DNA): TGCGCCAGCAGCCAAGAGGGGTTTTATACGCAGTATTTT. The chain links TRBV4-1 to TRBJ2-3; no clear D gene. Germline values: CDR1 MGHRA, CDR2 YSYEKL. The CDR3 runs 13 residues. V was clipped by 0 bases and J by 7 bases, with 8 bases between them.

This chain connects TRBV30 to TRBJ2-7; 11 bases agree with TRBD1. V gave up 2 bases and J gave up 2 bases; unmatched junction bases: 8. The germline CDR1 and CDR2 sequences are GTSNPN and SVGIG (reference sequence). The CDR3 consists of 16 residues. The DNA for the CDR3 is TGTGCCTGGAGTTTGCCCGGGACAGGGGGGACCTACGAGCAGTACTTC. Encoded protein: CAWSLPGTGGTYEQYF.

This rearrangement joins TRBV18 to TRBJ1-5; TRBD1 agrees at 9 bases. The CDR3 contains 17 residues. Germline CDR1 and CDR2: KGHSH and LQKENI. J lost 0 bases, V lost 5 bases, and 8 bases had no gene match. As DNA, the CDR3 is TGTGCCAGCTCATCCGACAGGGGGGGCAATAGCAATCAGCCCCAGCATTTT. As protein: CASSSDRGGNSNQPQHF.

This clone has more than one count but fewer than ten. The chain couples TRBV5-1 to TRBJ2-2, with a tentative D call TRBD2 (5 bases). V was pared by 5 bases and J by 6 bases, with 14 bases between. The CDR3 consists of 14 residues. Germline V CDR1 and CDR2: SGHRS, YFSETQ. The CDR3 spells CASRLDRSPGELFF. In DNA form, the CDR3 reads TGCGCCAGCAGACTAGACCGATCCCCCGGGGAGCTGTTTTTT.

The V gene is TRBV4-1, the J gene TRBJ1-2; D possibly corresponds to TRBD1 (6 bases). Trimming took 0 bases from V and 5 from J, leaving 13 bases between them. There are 15 residues in the CDR3. The germline V gene has CDR1 MGHRA and CDR2 YSYEKL. The CDR3 reads CASSQDVTGRYGYTF. DNA of the CDR3: TGCGCCAGCAGCCAAGATGTAACAGGGCGGTATGGCTACACCTTC.

The V and J genes are TRBV6-1 and TRBJ2-3; D gene uncertain. The V gene's germline CDR1 is MNHNS and CDR2 SASEGT. The CDR3 runs to 14 residues. V was pared by 3 bases and J by 0 bases, with 7 bases between. CDR3 amino acids: CASSDRPSTDTQYF. The CDR3, as DNA: TGTGCCAGCAGTGACCGCCCAAGCACAGATACGCAGTATTTT.

V gene TRBV30 combines with J gene TRBJ2-6; no firm D call. V lost 2 bases and J 0 bases, leaving 8 bases between the germline ends. Germline assignment: CDR1 GTSNPN and CDR2 SVGIG (reference sequence). This CDR3 is 15 amino acids long. The DNA for the CDR3 is TGTGCCTGGAGTCCCACGAACTCTGGGGCCAACGTCCTGACTTTC. It specifies CAWSPTNSGANVLTF.